A selection of T cell receptor beta chains follows, all from one sample in a study of HIV-infected patients and healthy controls. MiXCR was run by TCRdb on the 5' RACE reads, yielding one entry per CDR3 protein. Among 11,000 to 15,000 distinct CDR3 sequences listed, 9.9% were seen once. Sequencing was done on a sample of blood. The receptor set was obtained from an adult in good health. CDR3s leave out the opening cysteine and the closing phenylalanine or tryptophan. Clone size is given for some rows only: seen once, a few or many times, or a class if the clone is expanded.

j_call v_call clone_size cdr3_aa
TRBJ2-1 TRBV19 NA ASRGGAPEQF
TRBJ2-3 TRBV20-1 many SASGRVLGTDTQY
TRBJ2-2 TRBV12-3/TRBV12-4 many ASSPGLQGQNTGELF
TRBJ2-7 TRBV20-1 few SATPSGAFYEQY
TRBJ1-2 TRBV20-1 medium-sized SAGTGAFLGYT
TRBJ1-2 TRBV7-2 NA ASSPEGGGGYGYT
TRBJ2-6 TRBV29-1 many SVADSGANVLT
TRBJ1-2 TRBV4-3 NA ASSPDGASSYGYT
TRBJ2-2 TRBV19 many ASSTFYELPPNTGELF
TRBJ2-6 TRBV12-3/TRBV12-4 NA ASRDRGKGSGANVLT
TRBJ2-6 TRBV28 NA ASSSAGGDGANVLT
TRBJ1-2 TRBV12-3/TRBV12-4 many ASSFETGVSGYT
TRBJ2-7 TRBV25-1 few ASSRGTTGEYEQY
TRBJ1-1 TRBV5-1 many ASSSGQVSNTEAF
TRBJ2-3 TRBV19 few ASSVTTGGMADTQY
TRBJ2-3 TRBV29-1 many SVEGPLAGDPRNTDMQY
TRBJ2-1 TRBV11-2 NA ASSSLAIGSYNEQF
TRBJ1-4 TRBV7-2 medium-sized ASSLAGREATNEKLF
TRBJ1-4 TRBV5-6 NA ASSLVEGQLF
TRBJ1-1 TRBV7-9 many ASSLAGQFEAF
TRBJ2-1 TRBV7-2 many ASSLFLAGGQHNEQF
TRBJ1-6 TRBV7-2 many ASSSRQGERSPLH
TRBJ2-5 TRBV6-6 many ASSRTSGYQETQY
TRBJ2-1 TRBV6-1 medium-sized ASSVSLEYNEQF
TRBJ2-5 TRBV9 many ASSMTSGQETQY
TRBJ2-5 TRBV7-2 many ASSLFGAQETQY
TRBJ2-4 TRBV7-7 medium-sized AAHPGTEIAKNIQY
TRBJ2-2 TRBV6-5 many ASRPWTSGRRTGELF
TRBJ2-3 TRBV12-3/TRBV12-4 many ASSLGDGASGGEADTQY
TRBJ1-5 TRBV12-3/TRBV12-4 many ASRGTGGIQPQH
TRBJ1-4 TRBV5-6 many ASSLKGFNEKLF
TRBJ1-3 TRBV20-1 many SARDSGYPGNTIY
TRBJ1-5 TRBV7-2 many ASSLAGTGITSAQH
TRBJ2-5 TRBV24-1 many ATSTLQQGAYETQY
TRBJ2-7 TRBV12-3/TRBV12-4 NA ASSLGKGASYEQY
TRBJ1-1 TRBV6-6 medium-sized ASSPPTGEIGEAF
TRBJ2-7 TRBV2 NA ASSEPLLYEQY
TRBJ2-3 TRBV5-5 medium-sized ASSLFINTDTQY
TRBJ1-5 TRBV6-6 many ASSDRVGQPQH
TRBJ2-7 TRBV20-1 many SAETGATPVGYEQY
TRBJ2-1 TRBV6-4 medium-sized ASSDGGGAPI
TRBJ2-5 TRBV5-8 many ASSMGPETQY
TRBJ1-1 TRBV7-2 many ASSSTRRVSDTEAF
TRBJ2-3 TRBV11-2 many ASSFHEGLAGDTQY
TRBJ2-7 TRBV20-1 many SARSEYYEQY
TRBJ2-1 TRBV7-2 medium-sized ASSKRTQDNEQF
TRBJ2-5 TRBV7-2 many ASSLALAGVAQY
TRBJ2-2 TRBV20-1 medium-sized SASTGGVNTGELF
TRBJ1-4 TRBV12-3/TRBV12-4 many ASSLGWMANEKLF